A single TCR beta chain is shown here with its context. The target antigen is unknown. This entry belongs to a study of cytomegalovirus exposure and HLA in healthy donors. Notes on the study in general: Investigators reported more than 150 TCR beta chains as tied to cytomegalovirus.

The CDR3 contains 14 residues. Trimming took 4 bases from V and 4 from J; bases not matched to a gene: 5. Germline loops: CDR1 SGHKS, CDR2 YYEKEE (reference sequence). Data came from immunoSEQ multiplex PCR; TCRdb stores just in-frame clones and leaves some out. The sample shows 100,000 to 150,000 clones, around 94% of them seen only once. This rearrangement joins TRBV5-5 to TRBJ2-1; TRBD2 matches at 7 bases. Sample: PBMCs. The TCR comes from a woman under 30 in good health and CMV-seronegative. CDR3 in DNA: TGTGCCAGCAGCCGCGGGGGAGGATACAATGAGCAGTTCTTC. Translated, it gives CASSRGGGYNEQFF.